The 17 T cell receptor beta chains below all came from one sample that was sequenced in a study of blood T cell repertoires in COVID-19. Only in-frame clones appear in the TCRdb table, and some are missing; sequencing was by immunoSEQ multiplex PCR. This sample carries roughly 220,000 clones, around 87% of them seen once, and the ten largest clones take roughly 3.7%. The sequenced sample consisted of PBMCs or T cells enriched from blood (not recorded which). Every receptor here comes from a woman younger than 35 in a cohort exposed to, infected with or recovered from COVID-19 (not recorded which).

The chain couples TRBV2 to TRBJ1-2; perhaps TRBD1 as D (5 bases). The CDR3 sequence is 15 residues long. Looked up from germline, CDR1 is SNHLY and CDR2 is FYNNEI. V lost 6 bases to trimming and J lost 1 base, with 15 bases between them. CDR3 sequence: CASRLRDSVNYGYTF. The CDR3 coding sequence is TGTGCCAGCAGGCTAAGGGACTCAGTTAACTATGGCTACACCTTC. Drawing the rest from reference TRBV2 and TRBJ1-2, the complete variable domain is EPEVTQTPSHQVTQMGQEVILRCVPISNHLYFYWYRQILGQKVEFLVSFYNNEISEKSEIFDDQFSVERPDGSNFTLKIRSTKLEDSAMYFCASRLRDSVNYGYTFGSGTRLTVV.

The CDR3 nucleotides are TGTGCCAGCAATTCAGGGGAAGGCTATGGCTACACCTTC. Protein product: CASNSGEGYGYTF. This chain connects TRBV28 to TRBJ1-2, with D perhaps matching TRBD1 (6 bases). V was cut by 7 bases and J by 4 bases, with 13 bases left in between. Germline V gene lookup returns CDR1 MDHEN and CDR2 SYDVKM. The CDR3 spans 13 residues.

The chain recombines TRBV10-1 with TRBJ2-1, with a tentative D call TRBD2 (5 bases). Deletions cut 4 bases from V and 12 bases from J, with 16 bases between. This CDR3 contains 13 residues. Germline assignment: CDR1 WNHNN and CDR2 SYGVQD (reference sequence). CDR3 sequence reads: CASSGPSQRRQFF. The CDR3 DNA follows: TGCGCCAGCAGTGGCCCTTCCCAGCGGCGGCAGTTCTTC.

The chain carries TRBV11-2 and TRBJ1-1; D may be TRBD1 (5 bases). Trimming removed 4 bases from V and 3 bases from J, with 9 bases in between. This CDR3 region has 13 residues. Looked up from germline, CDR1 is SGHAT and CDR2 is FQNNGV. The CDR3 sequence: CASSSRVDTEAFF. The CDR3 DNA is TGTGCCAGCAGCTCCAGGGTGGACACTGAAGCTTTCTTT.

The chain is built from TRBV7-9 and TRBJ2-5; 7 bases are shared with TRBD1. Germline V gene data show CDR1 as SEHNR and CDR2 as FQNEAQ (reference sequence). This CDR3 comprises 16 residues. The ends lost 8 bases at V and 5 bases at J; junction bases unmatched: 17. The CDR3 protein is CASGNPRQGRRETQYF. CDR3 bases: TGTGCCAGCGGGAATCCCCGACAGGGTAGGAGGGAGACCCAGTACTTC.

This clone was detected once. The rearrangement uses TRBV3-1 (or the pseudogene TRBV3-2) and TRBJ2-3; TRBD2 matches 7 bases. Germline trimming cut 4 bases from V and 2 bases from J; bases unmatched to any gene: 9. The germline V gene encodes CDR1 LGHDT and CDR2 YNNKEL (reference sequence). The CDR3 has 16 residues. The CDR3 sequence: CASSPRGRAATDTQYF. In DNA form, the CDR3 reads TGTGCCAGCAGCCCTCGGGGGAGGGCCGCCACAGATACGCAGTATTTT.

The J gene is TRBJ1-5, the V gene TRBV7-3; D gene unclear. Trimming took off 5 bases at V and 9 bases at J, with 14 bases between the two ends. This CDR3 contains 13 residues. CDR1 is SGHTA and CDR2 is FQGTGA in the germline V gene. The CDR3 sequence: CASSRDRGWPQHF. CDR3 sequence (DNA): TGTGCCAGCAGCCGAGACCGGGGTTGGCCCCAGCATTTT.

J is TRBJ1-1 and V is TRBV24-1; D might be TRBD1 (6 bases). This CDR3 has 15 amino acids. From germline, CDR1 is KGHDR and CDR2 SFDVKD. Deletions cut 4 bases from V and 1 base from J, with 12 bases between. CDR3 nucleotides: TGTGCCACCAGTGAAGCCACAGGGCGGAACACTGAAGCTTTCTTT. As protein: CATSEATGRNTEAFF.

This clone was recorded only once. The chain links TRBV2 to TRBJ2-1, with D tentatively TRBD2 (5 bases). CDR3 length: 14 residues. Germline CDR1 is SNHLY and CDR2 is FYNNEI. Deletions cut 4 bases from V and 4 bases from J, with 11 bases between. The CDR3 region is CASSAAGVYNEQFF. The CDR3 DNA sequence: TGTGCCAGCAGTGCTGCCGGGGTATACAATGAGCAGTTCTTC.

The gene calls are TRBV24-1 and TRBJ1-5, with 7 bases fitting TRBD1. Germline CDR1 is KGHDR and CDR2 is SFDVKD. The CDR3 is 19 residues long. Trimming cost V 6 bases and J 0 bases; bases outside gene matches: 16. CDR3 coding DNA: TGTGCCACCAGTCTCCCCGGGACAGAAAGGCCTTATAGCAATCAGCCCCAGCATTTT. Translation: CATSLPGTERPYSNQPQHF.

In its sample, this clone was seen once. The same CDR3 arises from other DNA sequences in this sample as well. This sequence joins TRBV30 and TRBJ1-1; 7 bases line up with TRBD1. The CDR3 is 13 amino acids. V trimming: 0 bases; J trimming: 3 bases; junction bases outside the gene matches: 1. The germline CDR1 and CDR2 sequences are GTSNPN and SVGIG (reference sequence). CDR3 loop: CAWSVQGDTEAFF. CDR3 sequence (DNA): TGTGCCTGGAGTGTGCAGGGGGACACTGAAGCTTTCTTT.

The CDR3 bases are TGTGCCAGCACCAGCGCCGACCACCCCTACGAGCAGTACTTC. This codes for CASTSADHPYEQYF. V and J are TRBV28 and TRBJ2-7; D not certain. Per the germline V gene, CDR1 is MDHEN and CDR2 is SYDVKM. Trimming took off 7 bases at V and 2 bases at J, with 15 bases between the two ends. CDR3 length: 14 residues.

The genes are TRBV2 and TRBJ1-1; D call uncertain. Germline CDR1 reads SNHLY; CDR2 reads FYNNEI. The CDR3 contains 9 residues. V was cut by 3 bases and J by 10 bases, with 3 bases left in between. Here the CDR3 reads CASSDRAFF. Here the CDR3 DNA reads TGTGCCAGCAGTGATAGAGCTTTCTTT.

The chain is built from TRBV21-1 and TRBJ1-2; the table's D call, TRBD1, was not checked against the DNA. TRBV21-1 is shown as a pseudogene. The CDR3 length is 16 residues. CDR3 protein: CASSNKGVEGAYGYTF. The CDR3 nucleotides are TGTGCCAGCAGCAATAAGGGCGTGGAGGGGGCCTATGGCTACACCTTC.

The rearrangement links TRBV15 to TRBJ1-6, with 7 bases that match TRBD1. V dropped 0 bases and J dropped 4; count of bases not matched to a gene: 3. Germline V gene lookup returns CDR1 LNHNV and CDR2 YYDKDF (reference sequence). This CDR3 spans 16 amino acids. The CDR3 DNA follows: TGTGCCACCAGCAGAGACGACAGGGAATATAATTCACCCCTCCACTTT. It encodes CATSRDDREYNSPLHF.

The chain recombines TRBV7-2 with TRBJ1-2; 9 positions match TRBD1. The length of the CDR3 is 14 residues. V shed 5 bases, J shed 5 bases, and the junction held 6 bases outside the gene matches. Germline V gives CDR1 SGHTA, CDR2 FQGNSA. As DNA, the CDR3 is TGTGCCAGCAGCCCCACAGGGGGCAGTTATGGCTACACCTTC. Translation: CASSPTGGSYGYTF.

Note on this clone: The junction differs from germline at one of its ends, possibly a read error. The CDR3 nucleotides read TGTGCCAACAGTGTCGCTATGAACACTGAAGCTTTCTTT. This gives the protein CANSVAMNTEAFF. The chain employs TRBV6-4 and TRBJ1-1, with D unclear. CDR1 and CDR2 from the germline V gene are MRHNA and SNTAGT. The CDR3 is 13 residues long.